Below, 13 T cell receptor beta chains from the same sample are listed, as sequenced in a study of T cells expressing NK-cell markers. Using the 5' RACE reads, TCRdb records one entry per CDR3 protein without DNA. This table holds roughly 390,000 distinct CDR3 sequences. Sequences were obtained from blood T cells: a sorted CD56 or NKG2C T cell subset, CD4+ or CD8+ T cells, or bulk PBMC T cells (not recorded which). These receptors came from a man aged 18-70 years in good health.

This rearrangement joins TRBV6-5 to TRBJ2-4; the TRBD2 assignment by TCRdb is unverifiable without DNA. Germline V lookup: CDR1 MNHEY, CDR2 SVGAGI. The CDR3 covers 15 residues. The CDR3 reads CASSTGREAKNIQYF.

The rearrangement links TRBV5-1 to TRBJ2-1; with no DNA, the TCRdb D assignment of TRBD2 cannot be verified. The CDR3 is made up of 17 amino acids. From germline, CDR1 is SGHRS and CDR2 YFSETQ. The CDR3 spells CASKMSPGVRIGDEQFF.

The rearrangement joins TRBV10-3 to TRBJ2-7; TCRdb selects TRBD1, and the lack of DNA leaves this call unchecked. Germline V lookup: CDR1 ENHRY, CDR2 SYGVKD. The CDR3 loop spans 14 amino acids. CDR3: CAIRGDDRVYEQYF.

This chain's CDR3 is CASSAGGGTDTQYF. The rearrangement joins TRBV5-1 to TRBJ2-3; TCRdb outputs TRBD2, but without DNA this stays unchecked. The length of the CDR3 is 14 residues. Germline V gene lookup returns CDR1 SGHRS and CDR2 YFSETQ.

This rearrangement joins TRBV5-1 to TRBJ1-2. Germline-derived CDR1 and CDR2 are SGHRS and YFSETQ. This CDR3 has 13 amino acids. CDR3 loop: CASSLFQGGGYTF.

The chain joins TRBV7-9 to TRBJ1-2. CDR1 is SEHNR, CDR2 FQNEAQ, per germline (reference sequence). The CDR3 sequence is 13 residues long. The CDR3 sequence is CASSLDGLYGYTF. Using reference TRBV7-9 and TRBJ1-2 for the parts outside the CDR3, the full variable domain is DTGVSQNPRHKITKRGQNVTFRCDPISEHNRLYWYRQTLGQGPEFLTYFQNEAQLEKSRLLSDRFSAERPKGSFSTLEIQRTEQGDSAMYLCASSLDGLYGYTFGSGTRLTVV.

The rearrangement uses TRBV7-9 and TRBJ1-1; TCRdb returns TRBD1, unconfirmable since there is no DNA. The CDR3 sequence is 15 residues long. From germline, CDR1 is SEHNR and CDR2 FQNEAQ (reference sequence). The chain's CDR3 is CASSLDVRQNTEAFF.

J is TRBJ1-2 and V is TRBV29-1. Germline V CDR1 and CDR2: SQVTM, ANQGSEA. The CDR3 has 12 amino acids. This CDR3 reads CSVWTGFGGYTF.

The chain couples TRBV2 to TRBJ1-3. Germline V gene lookup returns CDR1 SNHLY and CDR2 FYNNEI. This CDR3 is 14 amino acids long. The CDR3 loop is CAVLQLLSGNTIYF.

The genes are TRBV18 and TRBJ2-3; absent DNA, TCRdb's TRBD2 call cannot be checked. The germline V gene has CDR1 KGHSH and CDR2 LQKENI. The CDR3 totals 17 residues. The CDR3 spells CASSQGLAGTSTDTQYF.

The chain uses TRBV27 and TRBJ2-1; the TCRdb call, TRBD1, lacks DNA for checking. Germline assignment: CDR1 MNHEY and CDR2 SMNVEV (reference sequence). CDR3 length equals 15 residues. The CDR3 protein is CASTIPGTGNNEQFF.

This chain uses TRBV6-1 with TRBJ2-7; TCRdb selects TRBD1, and the lack of DNA leaves this call unchecked. This CDR3 is built from 17 residues. CDR1 and CDR2 (germline): MNHNS, SASEGT. CDR3 sequence reads: CASSPLASPPSSYEQYF.

The V and J genes are TRBV6-2 or TRBV6-3 and TRBJ1-2; there is no DNA to check the TCRdb D call of TRBD1. This CDR3 is 14 amino acids long. Germline V gene sequence: CDR1 MNHEY, CDR2 SVGEGT. CDR3 in amino acids: CASSSQDRGYGYTF.